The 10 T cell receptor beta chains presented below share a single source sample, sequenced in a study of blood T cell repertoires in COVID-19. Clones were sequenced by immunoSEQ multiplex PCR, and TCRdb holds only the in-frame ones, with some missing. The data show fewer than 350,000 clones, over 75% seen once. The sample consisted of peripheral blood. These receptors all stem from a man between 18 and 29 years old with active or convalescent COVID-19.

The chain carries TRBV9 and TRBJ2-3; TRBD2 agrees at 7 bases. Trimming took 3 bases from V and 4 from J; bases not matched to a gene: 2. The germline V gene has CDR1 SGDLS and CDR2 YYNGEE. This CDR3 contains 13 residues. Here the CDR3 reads CASSGTSPDTQYF. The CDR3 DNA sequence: TGTGCCAGCAGCGGGACTAGTCCAGATACGCAGTATTTT.

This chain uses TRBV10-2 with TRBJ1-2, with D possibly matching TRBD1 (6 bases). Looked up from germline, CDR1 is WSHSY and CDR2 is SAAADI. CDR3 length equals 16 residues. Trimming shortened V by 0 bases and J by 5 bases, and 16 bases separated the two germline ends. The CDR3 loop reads CASSESITGLGYGYTF. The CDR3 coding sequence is TGCGCCAGCAGTGAGTCGATCACAGGGCTTGGATATGGCTACACCTTC.

The DNA of the CDR3 is TGCGCCAGCAGCCCTCCCCGGGAAGAGCAGTTCTTC. Its protein is CASSPPREEQFF. The chain has TRBV5-1 and TRBJ2-1, with D perhaps TRBD2 (5 bases). V was shortened by 4 bases and J by 10 bases, with 12 bases between the two germline ends. CDR3 length: 12 amino acids. Germline-derived CDR1 and CDR2 are SGHRS and YFSETQ.

CDR3 DNA: TGTGCCAGCAGCCAAGGATTAGCGGGCGGATCCTACGAGCAGTACTTC. The encoded protein is CASSQGLAGGSYEQYF. This chain uses TRBV4-2 with TRBJ2-7; 7 nucleotides match TRBD2. Germline V gives CDR1 LGHNA, CDR2 YNFKEQ. V was pared by 1 base and J by 1 base, with 7 bases of the junction left unmatched. The CDR3 covers 16 residues.

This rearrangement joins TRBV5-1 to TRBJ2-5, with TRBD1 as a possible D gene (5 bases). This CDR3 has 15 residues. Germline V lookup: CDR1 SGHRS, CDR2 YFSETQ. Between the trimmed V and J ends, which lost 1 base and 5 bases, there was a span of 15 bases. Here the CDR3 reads CASSLQGRVGETQYF. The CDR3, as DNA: TGCGCCAGCAGCTTGCAGGGAAGGGTGGGCGAGACCCAGTACTTC.

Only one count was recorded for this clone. The CDR3 here is CASSPGDWGSPTDTQYF. In DNA, the CDR3 is TGTGCCAGCAGCCCCGGGGATTGGGGTTCGCCCACAGATACGCAGTATTTT. The chain employs TRBV7-2 and TRBJ2-3, with D possibly TRBD2 on 5 matching bases. The CDR3 contains 17 residues. From germline, CDR1 is SGHTA and CDR2 FQGNSA. Trimming pared 5 bases from V and 2 bases from J, leaving 20 bases between.

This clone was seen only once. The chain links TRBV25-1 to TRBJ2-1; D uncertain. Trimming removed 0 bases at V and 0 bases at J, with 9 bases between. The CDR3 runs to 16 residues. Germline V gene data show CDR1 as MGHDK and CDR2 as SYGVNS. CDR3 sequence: CASSEYGSSSYNEQFF. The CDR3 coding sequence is TGTGCCAGCAGTGAATATGGCTCTAGCTCCTACAATGAGCAGTTCTTC. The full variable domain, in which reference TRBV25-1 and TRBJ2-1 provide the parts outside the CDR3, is EADIYQTPRYLVIGTGKKITLECSQTMGHDKMYWYQQDPGMELHLIHYSYGVNSTEKGDLSSESTVSRIRTEHFPLTLESARPSHTSQYLCASSEYGSSSYNEQFFGPGTRLTVL.

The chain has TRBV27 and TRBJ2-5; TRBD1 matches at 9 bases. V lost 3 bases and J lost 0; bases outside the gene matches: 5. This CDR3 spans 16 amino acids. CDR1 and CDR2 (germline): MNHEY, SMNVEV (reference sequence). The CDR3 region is CASSFFGTGYQETQYF. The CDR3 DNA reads TGTGCCAGCAGTTTCTTCGGGACAGGGTACCAAGAGACCCAGTACTTC.

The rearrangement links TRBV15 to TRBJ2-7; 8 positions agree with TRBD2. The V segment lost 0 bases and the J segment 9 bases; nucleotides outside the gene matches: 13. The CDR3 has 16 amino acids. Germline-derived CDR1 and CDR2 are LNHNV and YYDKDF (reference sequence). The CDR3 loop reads CATSRDVGGGGQGQYF. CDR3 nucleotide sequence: TGTGCCACCAGCAGAGATGTCGGGGGCGGGGGGCAAGGGCAGTACTTC.

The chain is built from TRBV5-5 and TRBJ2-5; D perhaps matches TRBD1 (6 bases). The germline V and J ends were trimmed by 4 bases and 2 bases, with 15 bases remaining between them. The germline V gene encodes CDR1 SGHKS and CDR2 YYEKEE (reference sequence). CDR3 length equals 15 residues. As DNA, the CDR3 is TGTGCCAGCAGCCCCAGGTGGGGGACACAAGAGACCCAGTACTTC. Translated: CASSPRWGTQETQYF. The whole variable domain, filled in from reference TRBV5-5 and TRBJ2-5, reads DAGVTQSPTHLIKTRGQQVTLRCSPISGHKSVSWYQQVLGQGPQFIFQYYEKEERGRGNFPDRFSARQFPNYSSELNVNALLLGDSALYLCASSPRWGTQETQYFGPGTRLLVL.